The 29 T cell receptor beta chains below were found in one sample sequenced in a study of shared clonotypes between healthy human individuals. Sequencing used immunoSEQ multiplex PCR; TCRdb keeps in-frame clones, though not all of them. The sample records around 720,000 clones, around three quarters being singletons. The sample comprised memory CD4+ T cells sorted from blood. This sample's subset: CD45RA-negative fraction. Every receptor here comes from a young woman in good health.

The genes are TRBV11-2 and TRBJ2-2; TRBD2 matches at 11 bases. V was pared by 1 base and J by 7 bases, with 14 bases of the junction left unmatched. This CDR3 spans 19 amino acids. Germline CDR1 is SGHAT and CDR2 is FQNNGV. The CDR3 DNA is TGTGCCAGCAGCTTAGCGCGCCTAGCGGGAGGACTGATTAACGGGGAGCTGTTTTTT. Translation: CASSLARLAGGLINGELFF. The full variable domain, rest sourced from reference TRBV11-2 and TRBJ2-2, is EAGVAQSPRYKIIEKRQSVAFWCNPISGHATLYWYQQILGQGPKLLIQFQNNGVVDDSQLPKDRFSAERLKGVDSTLKIQPAKLEDSAVYLCASSLARLAGGLINGELFFGEGSRLTVL.

The chain has TRBV14 and TRBJ2-2; D gene uncertain. The CDR3 sequence is 16 residues long. Per the germline V gene, CDR1 is SGHDN and CDR2 is FVKESK. The germline V and J ends were trimmed by 0 bases and 8 bases, with 16 bases remaining between them. The CDR3 nucleotides are TGTGCCAGCAGCCAAGATCGGGCGCTTGGACCGGGGGAGCTGTTTTTT. As protein: CASSQDRALGPGELFF.

V is TRBV5-1 and J is TRBJ1-4, with 7 bases fitting TRBD1. Germline CDR1 and CDR2: SGHRS and YFSETQ. This CDR3 comprises 15 residues. V shed 4 bases and J 3 bases; nucleotides not matched to a gene: 6. CDR3 coding DNA: TGCGCCAGCAGCCCGACAGGGTTATCTAATGAAAAACTGTTTTTT. Protein: CASSPTGLSNEKLFF. Variable domain in full (rest from reference TRBV5-1 and TRBJ1-4): KAGVTQTPRYLIKTRGQQVTLSCSPISGHRSVSWYQQTPGQGLQFLFEYFSETQRNKGNFPGRFSGRQFSNSRSEMNVSTLELGDSALYLCASSPTGLSNEKLFFGSGTQLSVL.

Concerning this clone itself: The identical CDR3 is also encoded by other nucleotide sequences in the sample. V and J are TRBV5-4 and TRBJ1-2; 8 bases agree with TRBD1. CDR3 length: 13 residues. J gave up 5 bases and V 4 bases, and 4 bases lay outside the gene matches. The germline V gene has CDR1 SGHNT and CDR2 YYREEE (reference sequence). CDR3 in amino acids: CASSPDRDYGYTF. The DNA for the CDR3 is TGTGCCAGCAGCCCGGACAGGGATTATGGCTACACCTTC.

V gene TRBV28 combines with J gene TRBJ2-1; 9 nucleotides agree with TRBD1. Germline V gives CDR1 MDHEN, CDR2 SYDVKM. The V and J ends lost 6 bases and 4 bases, in that order; junction bases with no gene match: 7. This CDR3 has 15 residues. CDR3 in amino acids: CASRDPGQGYNEQFF. CDR3 coding DNA: TGTGCCAGCAGAGACCCGGGACAGGGTTACAATGAGCAGTTCTTC. Together with reference TRBV28 and TRBJ2-1, the CDR3 gives the full variable domain: DVKVTQSSRYLVKRTGEKVFLECVQDMDHENMFWYRQDPGLGLRLIYFSYDVKMKEKGDIPEGYSVSREKKERFSLILESASTNQTSMYLCASRDPGQGYNEQFFGPGTRLTVL.

As to this clone: A clone one base away is much larger, so this may be a read error. V and J are TRBV11-2 and TRBJ2-6; TRBD1 is a possible D gene (5 bases). This CDR3 is 14 amino acids long. Germline CDR1 reads SGHAT; CDR2 reads FQNNGV. The ends were cut back, 5 bases at V and 0 bases at J, with 5 bases in the middle. The CDR3 is CASSQGSGANVLTF. CDR3 bases: TGTGCCAGCAGCCAGGGCTCTGGGGCCAACGTCCTGACTTTC.

The V gene is TRBV5-1, the J gene TRBJ2-7; D tentatively fits TRBD1 or TRBD2 (5 bases each). Germline assignment: CDR1 SGHRS and CDR2 YFSETQ. Trimming took off 5 bases at V and 6 bases at J, with 9 bases between the two ends. The CDR3 has 11 residues. As DNA, the CDR3 is TGCGCCAGCAGTGACAGCGGCGAGCAGTACTTC. Translation gives CASSDSGEQYF. The full variable domain, rest sourced from reference TRBV5-1 and TRBJ2-7, is KAGVTQTPRYLIKTRGQQVTLSCSPISGHRSVSWYQQTPGQGLQFLFEYFSETQRNKGNFPGRFSGRQFSNSRSEMNVSTLELGDSALYLCASSDSGEQYFGPGTRLTVT.

CDR3 nucleotide sequence: TGTGCCCGGCTGGGACAGGGGAACACTGAAGCTTTCTTT. Protein sequence: CARLGQGNTEAFF. This rearrangement joins TRBV30 to TRBJ1-1; 9 nucleotides align to TRBD1. Per germline, CDR1 GTSNPN and CDR2 SVGIG (reference sequence). J gave up 1 base and V 8 bases, and 5 bases lay outside the gene matches. CDR3 length: 13 residues.

CDR3 loop: CASSPLGGTEAFF. CDR3 in DNA: TGTGCCAGCAGTCCGTTGGGGGGCACTGAAGCTTTCTTT. The genes are TRBV2 and TRBJ1-1, with D possibly TRBD1 on 5 matching bases. V was clipped by 5 bases and J by 4 bases, with 11 bases between them. The V gene's germline CDR1 is SNHLY and CDR2 FYNNEI. This CDR3 is built from 13 residues.

The chain carries TRBV9 and TRBJ1-4; 10 bases align to TRBD1. J was trimmed by 7 bases and V by 4 bases; bases with no gene match: 7. The CDR3 sequence is 15 residues long. Germline assignment: CDR1 SGDLS and CDR2 YYNGEE. The CDR3 nucleotides read TGTGCCAGCAGCCCCTCGGGACAGGGGAGTGAAAAACTGTTTTTT. Protein: CASSPSGQGSEKLFF.

CDR3: CASKQGNGFYEQYF. The CDR3 coding sequence is TGTGCCAGTAAGCAGGGTAACGGATTCTACGAGCAGTACTTC. The chain uses TRBV19 and TRBJ2-7; perhaps TRBD1 as D (5 bases). CDR3 size: 14 residues. Germline CDR1 reads LNHDA; CDR2 reads SQIVND (reference sequence). The germline V and J ends were trimmed by 7 bases and 3 bases, with 16 bases remaining between them. The full variable domain, in which reference TRBV19 and TRBJ2-7 provide the parts outside the CDR3, is DGGITQSPKYLFRKEGQNVTLSCEQNLNHDAMYWYRQDPGQGLRLIYYSQIVNDFQKGDIAEGYSVSREKKESFPLTVTSAQKNPTAFYLCASKQGNGFYEQYFGPGTRLTVT.

The J gene is TRBJ2-7, the V gene TRBV5-1; 10 nucleotides agree with TRBD2. Unmatched junction bases numbered 6, after V lost 3 bases and J lost 0 bases. CDR3 length equals 16 residues. Looked up from germline, CDR1 is SGHRS and CDR2 is YFSETQ. CDR3 in amino acids: CASSSRGTSDSYEQYF. In nucleotides, the CDR3 is TGCGCCAGCAGCTCCCGTGGGACTAGCGACTCCTACGAGCAGTACTTC.

This chain uses TRBV19 with TRBJ2-5; D not resolved. Per the germline V gene, CDR1 is LNHDA and CDR2 is SQIVND (reference sequence). This CDR3 comprises 13 residues. Trimming cost V 3 bases and J 5 bases, with 10 bases left between them. CDR3 in DNA: TGTGCCAGTAGTATTGGAGCATCGGAGACCCAGTACTTC. It codes for CASSIGASETQYF.

This chain connects TRBV2 to TRBJ2-3; no definite D call. The V end was cut by 7 bases, the J end by 9 bases, with 14 bases between. The length of the CDR3 is 12 residues. Germline V gene lookup returns CDR1 SNHLY and CDR2 FYNNEI. The CDR3 coding sequence is TGTGCCAGCACCCTAAGTGCAGTAACGCAGTATTTT. Residues: CASTLSAVTQYF.

The chain recombines TRBV2 with TRBJ2-7; possible D gene TRBD2, 6 bases. The V gene's germline CDR1 is SNHLY and CDR2 FYNNEI. Between the trimmed V and J ends, which lost 4 bases and 4 bases, there was a span of 14 bases. CDR3 length: 14 amino acids. CDR3 sequence reads: CASSVAGSRYEQYF. CDR3 nucleotide sequence: TGTGCCAGCAGTGTGGCGGGAAGTAGGTACGAGCAGTACTTC.

The rearrangement uses TRBV5-1 and TRBJ2-1; D might be TRBD2 (6 bases). Germline CDR1 reads SGHRS; CDR2 reads YFSETQ. V lost 4 bases, J lost 1 base, and 15 bases lay in between. The CDR3 totals 16 residues. The CDR3 here is CASSALATTSYNEQFF. The CDR3 nucleotides are TGCGCCAGCAGCGCACTAGCTACAACATCCTACAATGAGCAGTTCTTC.

This rearrangement joins TRBV19 to TRBJ2-2, with 7 bases aligning to TRBD1. The CDR3 sequence is 12 residues long. Germline CDR1 reads LNHDA; CDR2 reads SQIVND (reference sequence). As DNA, the CDR3 is TGTGCTGAGACGACAGGGCCCGGGGAGCTGTTTTTT. Amino acids: CAETTGPGELFF.

The rearrangement uses TRBV28 and TRBJ2-3; TRBD1 matches 7 bases. Per germline, CDR1 MDHEN and CDR2 SYDVKM. The CDR3 has 17 residues. Unmatched junction bases numbered 10, after V lost 2 bases and J lost 2 bases. The CDR3 loop reads CASSLITGAVFTDTQYF. The CDR3 DNA reads as TGTGCCAGCAGTTTAATAACAGGGGCCGTCTTCACAGATACGCAGTATTTT.

This chain links TRBV6-5 with TRBJ1-6, with TRBD1 as a possible D gene (5 bases). The CDR3 is 16 residues long. From germline, CDR1 is MNHEY and CDR2 SVGAGI. V lost 2 bases and J lost 9, with 17 bases in between. CDR3 DNA sequence: TGTGCCAGCAGTTACCAGGGAACGGGGAGTGGTTCACCCCTCCACTTT. Its translation: CASSYQGTGSGSPLHF.

V usage is TRBV6-1 and J usage is TRBJ1-1; no definite D call. V was cut by 3 bases and J by 11 bases, with 16 bases left in between. CDR3 length equals 13 residues. Germline V gene data show CDR1 as MNHNS and CDR2 as SASEGT. CDR3 sequence: CASSEGILYTAFF. The DNA for the CDR3 is TGTGCCAGCAGTGAGGGGATCCTCTACACGGCTTTCTTT.

The rearrangement links TRBV11-1 to TRBJ2-7; weak D call: TRBD1 (6 bases). The CDR3 consists of 13 residues. Germline lookup yields CDR1 SGHAT and CDR2 FQDESV (reference sequence). V was trimmed by 4 bases and J by 5 bases, leaving 12 bases between them. CDR3 sequence: CASSSGQNHEQYF. As DNA, the CDR3 is TGTGCCAGCAGCTCAGGACAGAATCACGAGCAGTACTTC.

The chain is built from TRBV5-1 and TRBJ2-1, with 7 bases that match TRBD2. Germline CDR1 is SGHRS and CDR2 is YFSETQ. The CDR3 sequence is 16 residues long. Trimming removed 0 bases from V and 6 bases from J; junction bases left unmatched: 9. In DNA form, the CDR3 reads TGCGCCAGCAGCTTGGGTGGGAGGGGAAGGGTCAATGAGCAGTTCTTC. Encoded protein: CASSLGGRGRVNEQFF.

This clone was counted a few times. The rearrangement joins TRBV27 to TRBJ1-2, with D possibly matching TRBD1 (5 bases). Trimming removed 3 bases from V and 6 bases from J, with 11 bases in between. The CDR3 extends over 13 amino acids. From germline, CDR1 is MNHEY and CDR2 SMNVEV (reference sequence). For the CDR3, the DNA is TGTGCCAGCAGTTTCGGGGGGTCCGATGGCTACACCTTC. Encoded protein: CASSFGGSDGYTF.

This chain links TRBV6-1 with TRBJ2-7; perhaps TRBD2 as D (7 bases). In germline, CDR1 is MNHNS, CDR2 SASEGT. This CDR3 is built from 15 residues. V was pared by 8 bases and J by 4 bases, with 21 bases between. CDR3: CASSWGAGEPYEQYF. The CDR3, as DNA: TGTGCCAGCTCATGGGGGGCGGGAGAACCGTACGAGCAGTACTTC.

V gene TRBV4-2 combines with J gene TRBJ2-6; D is perhaps TRBD1 or TRBD2 (6 bases each). Trimming left V 1 base short and J 0 bases short, with 13 bases between. The germline V gene has CDR1 LGHNA and CDR2 YNFKEQ. This CDR3 spans 18 amino acids. The CDR3 sequence: CASSQAGGPDSGANVLTF. The CDR3 DNA reads TGTGCCAGCAGCCAAGCCGGGGGCCCCGACTCTGGGGCCAACGTCCTGACTTTC.

The J gene is TRBJ2-3, the V gene TRBV9, with 8 positions matching TRBD2. J was trimmed by 2 bases and V by 4 bases; bases with no gene match: 3. The germline CDR1 and CDR2 sequences are SGDLS and YYNGEE. The CDR3 extends over 14 amino acids. The CDR3 protein is CASSHSGITDTQYF. CDR3 bases: TGTGCCAGCAGCCATAGCGGGATCACAGATACGCAGTATTTT.

This chain uses TRBV5-8 with TRBJ1-5; D not certain. Trimming shortened V by 4 bases and J by 4 bases, and 9 bases separated the two germline ends. This CDR3 contains 13 residues. Germline V gives CDR1 SGHTS, CDR2 YDEGEE. This chain's CDR3 is CASSPWPNQPQHF. The CDR3 DNA is TGTGCCAGCAGCCCCTGGCCTAATCAGCCCCAGCATTTT.

Comments on this clone: Distinct nucleotide sequences in the sample also encode this CDR3. The V and J genes are TRBV5-4 and TRBJ1-1, with a tentative D call TRBD1 (6 bases). V was cut by 5 bases and J by 1 base, with 12 bases left in between. CDR1 SGHNT and CDR2 YYREEE come from the germline V gene (reference sequence). CDR3 length: 14 amino acids. The CDR3, as DNA: TGTGCCAGCAGTAGAGAGGGGGGGAACACTGAAGCTTTCTTT. Translating it yields CASSREGGNTEAFF.

This chain uses TRBV5-1 with TRBJ2-5, with TRBD2 matching over 10 bases. Germline lookup yields CDR1 SGHRS and CDR2 YFSETQ. Germline trimming cut 4 bases from V and 4 bases from J; bases unmatched to any gene: 7. The CDR3 runs to 15 residues. The CDR3, as DNA: TGCGCCAGCAGCGAAGCGGGAGGGCCCGGAGAGACCCAGTACTTC. The encoded protein is CASSEAGGPGETQYF.